The next 2 T cell receptor beta chains were all read from a single sample in a study of cytomegalovirus exposure and HLA in healthy donors. Researchers ran the PCR with 60 Vbeta and 13 Jbeta primers. Clones were read by immunoSEQ multiplex PCR, and TCRdb kept only the in-frame ones, dropping some. The sample includes about 98,000 clones, 60% to 80% of them seen just once. The source material was PBMCs. Receptors were obtained from a female donor in good health and CMV-seronegative.

This clone has just a few counts. This CDR3 is CASSLWGAGATNNEQFF. CDR3 DNA sequence: TGTGCCAGCAGCTTATGGGGAGCGGGGGCAACAAACAATGAGCAGTTCTTC. The chain links TRBV9 to TRBJ2-1, with TRBD2 matching over 8 bases. Germline lookup yields CDR1 SGDLS and CDR2 YYNGEE. The CDR3 extends over 17 amino acids. V shed 4 bases and J 5 bases; nucleotides not matched to a gene: 14.

This clone appeared a single time. V usage is TRBV5-1 and J usage is TRBJ1-1; 11 bases agree with TRBD1. With 4 bases clipped from V and 3 bases from J, the junction kept 11 bases outside the gene matches. Germline CDR1 is SGHRS and CDR2 is YFSETQ. The CDR3 consists of 17 residues. The CDR3 DNA reads as TGCGCCAGCAGCCCCGGGACAGGGGGATTATCGTACACTGAAGCTTTCTTT. Amino acid sequence: CASSPGTGGLSYTEAFF.